Following are 27 T cell receptor beta chains from one sample sequenced in a study of blood T cell repertoires in COVID-19. The data were produced by immunoSEQ multiplex PCR, yet TCRdb's version contains in-frame clones alone and is incomplete. Of about 220,000 clones in the sample, 82% were seen once. Material: PBMCs or T cells enriched from blood (not recorded which). All receptors derive from a woman aged 60-70 years who had recovered from COVID-19.

The chain combines TRBV19 with TRBJ1-5; D is unclear. CDR1 LNHDA and CDR2 SQIVND come from the germline V gene (reference sequence). The V end lost 7 bases, the J end lost 9 bases, and 19 bases lay between the germline ends. The CDR3 totals 14 residues. CDR3 residues: CASNEGEPGRPQHF. Here the CDR3 DNA reads TGTGCCAGTAATGAGGGCGAGCCTGGGCGGCCCCAGCATTTT.

This clone was observed once. The rearrangement joins TRBV10-2 to TRBJ1-2; TRBD1 aligns across 10 bases. There are 15 residues in the CDR3. Trimming took 4 bases from V and 4 from J; bases not matched to a gene: 6. The V gene's germline CDR1 is WSHSY and CDR2 SAAADI. The CDR3 sequence is CASSGSTGGVYGYTF. As DNA, the CDR3 is TGCGCCAGCAGTGGATCGACAGGGGGCGTCTATGGCTACACCTTC.

V is TRBV6-6 and J is TRBJ2-5; 11 bases fit TRBD2. In germline, CDR1 is MNHNY, CDR2 SVGAGI (reference sequence). J was trimmed by 5 bases and V by 2 bases; bases with no gene match: 7. The CDR3 extends over 16 amino acids. The CDR3 nucleotides are TGTGCCAGCAGTTACGGTAGCGGGAGGGCGGTGGAGACCCAGTACTTC. Its translation is CASSYGSGRAVETQYF.

The rearrangement uses TRBV2 and TRBJ1-3, with 11 bases that match TRBD1. J gave up 0 bases and V 9 bases, and 4 bases lay outside the gene matches. Germline V gives CDR1 SNHLY, CDR2 FYNNEI. The CDR3 length is 15 residues. This chain's CDR3 is CASGTGGISGNTIYF. The DNA of the CDR3 is TGTGCCAGTGGGACAGGGGGAATCTCTGGAAACACCATATATTTT. The complete variable domain, with remaining parts taken from reference TRBV2 and TRBJ1-3, reads EPEVTQTPSHQVTQMGQEVILRCVPISNHLYFYWYRQILGQKVEFLVSFYNNEISEKSEIFDDQFSVERPDGSNFTLKIRSTKLEDSAMYFCASGTGGISGNTIYFGEGSWLTVV.

This clone showed up just a few times. The V call is TRBV6-5, the J call TRBJ1-4; possible D gene TRBD1, 6 bases. The germline V and J ends were trimmed by 5 bases and 6 bases, with 16 bases remaining between them. The CDR3 has 15 residues. CDR1 and CDR2 from the germline V gene are MNHEY and SVGAGI. The CDR3 sequence: CASSPAQAGDEKLFF. CDR3 coding DNA: TGTGCCAGCAGTCCCGCCCAGGCAGGGGATGAAAAACTGTTTTTT.

The chain recombines TRBV4-3 with TRBJ1-1; D is unclear. The CDR3 runs to 14 residues. With 0 bases removed from V and 6 bases from J, the gap between germline ends came to 11 bases. The germline V gene has CDR1 LGHNA and CDR2 YSLEER. The CDR3 sequence: CASSQDTSRAEAFF. The CDR3 DNA reads as TGCGCCAGCAGCCAAGACACAAGTCGGGCTGAAGCTTTCTTT.

The chain links TRBV15 to TRBJ2-3; D unclear. CDR3 length equals 15 residues. Germline loops: CDR1 LNHNV, CDR2 YYDKDF (reference sequence). V lost 0 bases to trimming and J lost 2 bases, with 9 bases between them. CDR3 DNA: TGTGCCACCAGCAGAGATTCCCTTAACACAGATACGCAGTATTTT. It codes for CATSRDSLNTDTQYF.

The chain's CDR3 is CASILGGGVGTDTQYF. In DNA, the CDR3 is TGTGCCAGCATCCTTGGCGGGGGCGTTGGTACAGATACGCAGTATTTT. The genes are TRBV11-2 and TRBJ2-3; a weak D match, TRBD2 (7 bases). Trimming removed 7 bases from V and 3 bases from J, with 20 bases in between. This CDR3 is 16 amino acids long. The germline gives CDR1 SGHAT, CDR2 FQNNGV.

Concerning this clone: The same CDR3 also results from other DNA sequences found in this sample. This chain uses TRBV6-5 with TRBJ1-1; D is uncertain. There are 13 residues in the CDR3. The V end lost 3 bases, the J end lost 2 bases, and 7 bases lay between the germline ends. Germline assignment: CDR1 MNHEY and CDR2 SVGAGI. CDR3: CASSYSFNTEAFF. The CDR3 bases are TGTGCCAGCAGTTATAGCTTTAACACTGAAGCTTTCTTT.

The chain combines TRBV2 with TRBJ2-1; 10 bases agree with TRBD2. Trimming took 6 bases from V and 8 from J; bases not matched to a gene: 10. CDR1 is SNHLY and CDR2 is FYNNEI in the germline V gene. There are 15 residues in the CDR3. CDR3 sequence (DNA): TGTGCCAGCAGATTATCTTGGACTAGCGGCGATGAGCAGTTCTTC. Its translation: CASRLSWTSGDEQFF.

The chain couples TRBV5-1 to TRBJ2-3, with D perhaps matching TRBD2 (6 bases). The CDR3 covers 15 residues. CDR1 is SGHRS, CDR2 YFSETQ, per germline. Trimming shortened V by 7 bases and J by 4 bases, and 19 bases separated the two germline ends. For the CDR3, the DNA is TGCGCCAGCTCTGACGGGACTTCAAGGGCAGATACGCAGTATTTT. It is translated as CASSDGTSRADTQYF.

The rearrangement links TRBV9 to TRBJ1-3, with D unclear. This CDR3 is built from 13 residues. Germline CDR1 reads SGDLS; CDR2 reads YYNGEE. V lost 3 bases, J lost 2 bases, and 6 bases lay in between. As DNA, the CDR3 is TGTGCCAGCAGCGAAGGAGCTGGAAACACCATATATTTT. The encoded protein is CASSEGAGNTIYF.

The chain uses TRBV11-2 and TRBJ2-7; a possible D gene is TRBD2 (6 bases). Per the germline V gene, CDR1 is SGHAT and CDR2 is FQNNGV. V lost 5 bases and J lost 5, with 10 bases in between. CDR3 length: 12 amino acids. The CDR3 DNA is TGTGCCAGCAGCCCGGGGGTCCACGAGCAGTACTTC. It translates to CASSPGVHEQYF.

CDR3 amino acids: CASSLVYSPTQYF. In DNA, the CDR3 is TGTGCCAGCAGCTTGGTTTACTCCCCTACGCAGTATTTT. The rearrangement links TRBV5-4 to TRBJ2-3; no clear D gene. The V gene lost 0 bases and the J gene lost 8 bases, with 10 bases spanning the gap. Germline V lookup: CDR1 SGHNT, CDR2 YYREEE (reference sequence). The CDR3 consists of 13 residues. Drawing the rest from reference TRBV5-4 and TRBJ2-3, the complete variable domain is ETGVTQSPTHLIKTRGQQVTLRCSSQSGHNTVSWYQQALGQGPQFIFQYYREEENGRGNFPPRFSGLQFPNYSSELNVNALELDDSALYLCASSLVYSPTQYFGPGTRLTVL.

The rearrangement links TRBV29-1 to TRBJ2-3; 14 nucleotides agree with TRBD2. This CDR3 is built from 16 residues. The germline V gene has CDR1 SQVTM and CDR2 ANQGSEA. J gave up 10 bases and V 4 bases, and 13 bases lay outside the gene matches. The CDR3 DNA is TGCAGCGTTGGGAGTTCGACTAGCGGGGGGGCAGTCCCGCAGTATTTT. Its translation: CSVGSSTSGGAVPQYF.

The chain uses TRBV5-1 and TRBJ2-3; D might be TRBD2 (6 bases). Germline loops: CDR1 SGHRS, CDR2 YFSETQ. With 2 bases removed from V and 2 bases from J, the gap between germline ends came to 12 bases. The CDR3 extends over 15 amino acids. CDR3 DNA sequence: TGCGCCAGCAGCTTTGCGGGGCCGTTCACAGATACGCAGTATTTT. Its translation: CASSFAGPFTDTQYF.

The gene calls are TRBV13 and TRBJ1-4; D is perhaps TRBD1 (5 bases). V lost 1 base and J lost 6, with 15 bases in between. CDR1 and CDR2 (germline): PRHDT, FYEKMQ (reference sequence). The CDR3 contains 16 residues. The CDR3 region is CASSLVRGRKDEKLFF. CDR3 sequence (DNA): TGTGCCAGCAGCTTAGTTCGGGGGAGGAAAGATGAAAAACTGTTTTTT.

J is TRBJ1-1 and V is TRBV19, with D hard to call. Germline V gene lookup returns CDR1 LNHDA and CDR2 SQIVND (reference sequence). V dropped 7 bases and J dropped 7 bases, with 10 bases sitting between them. The CDR3 length is 11 residues. CDR3 in amino acids: CASTGGSEAFF. For the CDR3, the DNA is TGTGCCAGTACCGGCGGGAGTGAAGCTTTCTTT.

The V and J genes are TRBV4-1 and TRBJ1-2; 7 bases align to TRBD1. Germline-derived CDR1 and CDR2 are MGHRA and YSYEKL. The CDR3 is made up of 15 amino acids. V trimming: 0 bases; J trimming: 4 bases; junction bases outside the gene matches: 5. In DNA, the CDR3 is TGCGCCAGCAGCCAAGAGTGGCAGGGGGTCTATGGCTACACCTTC. It encodes CASSQEWQGVYGYTF.

Here the CDR3 reads CASSPPTGRNEKLFF. The CDR3 bases are TGTGCCAGCTCACCACCGACAGGGAGAAATGAAAAACTGTTTTTT. This chain connects TRBV18 to TRBJ1-4; 7 bases are shared with TRBD1. CDR1 is KGHSH, CDR2 LQKENI, per germline. This CDR3 region has 15 residues. V gave up 0 bases and J gave up 5 bases; unmatched junction bases: 3.

This clone was detected once. The chain uses TRBV14 and TRBJ2-2; tentative D call: TRBD1 (6 bases). The germline gives CDR1 SGHDN, CDR2 FVKESK. CDR3 length equals 15 residues. Trimming took off 7 bases at V and 0 bases at J, with 12 bases between the two ends. The CDR3 loop reads CASTSGVSNTGELFF. The CDR3 DNA reads as TGTGCCAGCACCTCAGGGGTTTCGAACACCGGGGAGCTGTTTTTT.

The V call is TRBV5-5, the J call TRBJ2-1, with D possibly being TRBD2 (6 bases). The V end lost 5 bases, the J end lost 9 bases, and 21 bases lay between the germline ends. Germline CDR1 SGHKS, CDR2 YYEKEE (reference sequence). The length of the CDR3 is 15 residues. The CDR3 loop is CASRLFGSNGGEQFF. The CDR3 DNA reads as TGTGCCAGCAGGTTATTCGGCTCCAACGGGGGTGAGCAGTTCTTC.

Worth noting for this clone: The junction departs from germline at one end; a sequencing error may be responsible. This sequence joins TRBV7-6 and TRBJ1-1; 7 bases fit TRBD1. The CDR3 spans 14 residues. In germline, CDR1 is SGHVS, CDR2 FNYEAQ. As DNA, the CDR3 is TGTGCCAGCAGCTTAGCGGAAGGGGGCCCTGAGGCTTTCTTT. As protein: CASSLAEGGPEAFF.

The chain joins TRBV7-3 to TRBJ2-5; D is unclear. The CDR3 contains 13 residues. V was cut by 5 bases and J by 3 bases, with 10 bases left in between. Germline V gene lookup returns CDR1 SGHTA and CDR2 FQGTGA. The CDR3 reads CASSRGGEETQYF. The CDR3 nucleotides read TGTGCCAGCAGCCGAGGCGGCGAAGAGACCCAGTACTTC.

The chain recombines TRBV6-2 or TRBV6-3 with TRBJ1-2; D possibly corresponds to TRBD1 (5 bases). CDR1 is MNHEY and CDR2 is SVGEGT in the germline V gene. Trimming took 4 bases from V and 7 from J, leaving 13 bases between them. CDR3 length equals 13 residues. Here the CDR3 DNA reads TGTGCCAGCAGTTGGCAACAGGCTTTTGGCTACACCTTC. Encoded protein: CASSWQQAFGYTF.

The V call is TRBV12-3 or TRBV12-4, the J call TRBJ2-7, with TRBD1 as a possible D gene (6 bases). This CDR3 has 13 amino acids. Trimming cost V 1 base and J 4 bases, with 8 bases left between them. The DNA for the CDR3 is TGTGCCAGCAGTTTAGGTACAGGGTACGAGCAGTACTTC. Translated, it gives CASSLGTGYEQYF.

This clone has only one observation. The chain has TRBV5-1 and TRBJ2-7, with 11 nucleotides matching TRBD2. Germline CDR1 is SGHRS and CDR2 is YFSETQ. This CDR3 contains 19 residues. The V segment lost 1 base and the J segment 3 bases; nucleotides outside the gene matches: 15. CDR3 loop: CASSLSSPRRGLADYEQYF. In nucleotides, the CDR3 is TGCGCCAGCAGCTTGAGCTCTCCGCGTCGGGGACTAGCGGACTACGAGCAGTACTTC.